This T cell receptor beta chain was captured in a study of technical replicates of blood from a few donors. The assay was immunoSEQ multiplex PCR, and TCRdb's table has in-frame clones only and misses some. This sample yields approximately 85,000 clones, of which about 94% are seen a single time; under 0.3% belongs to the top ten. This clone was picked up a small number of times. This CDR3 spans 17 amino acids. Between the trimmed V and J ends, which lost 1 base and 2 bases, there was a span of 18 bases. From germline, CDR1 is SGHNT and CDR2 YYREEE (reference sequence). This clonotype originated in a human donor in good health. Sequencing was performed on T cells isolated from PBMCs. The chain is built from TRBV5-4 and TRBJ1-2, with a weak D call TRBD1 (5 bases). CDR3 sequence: CASSLMAGGDSNYGYTF. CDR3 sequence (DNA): TGTGCCAGCAGCTTGATGGCAGGTGGGGACTCGAACTATGGCTACACCTTC.